Below, 7 T cell receptor beta chains from the same sample are listed, as sequenced in a study of T-cell reconstitution after alpha-beta-depleted transplantation in children. Unique molecular identifiers were incorporated during preparation of the TCRbeta library. TCRdb reanalysed the PCR reads using MiXCR and keeps one entry per CDR3 protein. The profile covers approximately 170,000 distinct CDR3 sequences, with roughly 11% appearing a single time and about 13% taken by the ten largest. The material was PBMCs, obtained before TCRalphabeta/CD19-depleted stem cell transplant. Receptors originate from a boy aged 2 to 10 with acute myeloid leukemia, due to receive a stem cell transplant.

This clonotype has ten or more counts. The CDR3 DNA reads as TGTGCCAGCAGTCTTCCGAATTCACCCCTCCACTTT. Amino acids: CASSLPNSPLHF. The chain has TRBV12-3 or TRBV12-4 and TRBJ1-6; no reliable D call. The length of the CDR3 is 12 residues. V was clipped by 5 bases and J by 7 bases, with 6 bases between them.

This clonotype was detected many times. The chain carries TRBV5-1 and TRBJ2-1; TRBD2 matches at 11 bases. The germline gives CDR1 SGHRS, CDR2 YFSETQ. CDR3 length equals 19 residues. V trimming: 1 base; J trimming: 0 bases; junction bases outside the gene matches: 9. The chain's CDR3 is CASSLRGLADMSSYNEQFF. The CDR3 DNA reads as TGCGCCAGCAGCTTGCGGGGACTAGCGGATATGAGCTCCTACAATGAGCAGTTCTTC.

In its sample, this clonotype was seen many times. The rearrangement joins TRBV5-1 to TRBJ2-3, with a weak D call TRBD2 (6 bases). Germline assignment: CDR1 SGHRS and CDR2 YFSETQ. CDR3 size: 16 residues. V was cut by 3 bases and J by 2 bases, with 16 bases left in between. CDR3 sequence: CASSSAQAGITDTQYF. The CDR3 DNA reads as TGCGCCAGCAGCTCGGCTCAGGCGGGAATCACAGATACGCAGTATTTT.

This clonotype was counted ten times or more. This sequence joins TRBV5-1 and TRBJ1-1; possibly TRBD1 for D (6 bases). Germline loops: CDR1 SGHRS, CDR2 YFSETQ. V shed 4 bases and J shed 1 base, with 11 bases lying between them. The CDR3 loop spans 14 amino acids. The CDR3 DNA is TGCGCCAGCAGCCCGGGGGCGGGGAACACTGAAGCTTTCTTT. This encodes CASSPGAGNTEAFF.

This clonotype was seen repeatedly, ten times or more. This sequence joins TRBV5-4 and TRBJ2-1; 9 bases are shared with TRBD1. This CDR3 comprises 16 residues. The J segment lost 1 base and the V segment lost 3 bases, leaving 5 bases of the junction unmatched. Germline CDR1 reads SGHNT; CDR2 reads YYREEE (reference sequence). The chain's CDR3 is CASSSGGQGSYNEQFF. The CDR3 DNA is TGTGCCAGCAGCTCGGGGGGACAGGGATCCTACAATGAGCAGTTCTTC.

Many counts were recorded for this clonotype. CDR3: CASSFPGRSSYEQYF. The CDR3 DNA reads as TGTGCCAGCAGTTTTCCGGGACGGAGCTCCTACGAGCAGTACTTC. The chain links TRBV28 to TRBJ2-7; D is possibly TRBD1 or TRBD2 (5 bases each). V was trimmed by 3 bases and J by 0 bases, leaving 12 bases between them. The germline gives CDR1 MDHEN, CDR2 SYDVKM. The CDR3 spans 15 residues.

There are a few counts of this clonotype. This sequence joins TRBV3-1 and TRBJ1-2; D ambiguous. CDR3 length equals 14 residues. V was pared by 0 bases and J by 3 bases, with 8 bases between. Looked up from germline, CDR1 is LGHDT and CDR2 is YNNKEL (reference sequence). The CDR3 is CASSQDPGYYGYTF. CDR3 DNA: TGTGCCAGCAGCCAAGATCCGGGGTACTATGGCTACACCTTC.